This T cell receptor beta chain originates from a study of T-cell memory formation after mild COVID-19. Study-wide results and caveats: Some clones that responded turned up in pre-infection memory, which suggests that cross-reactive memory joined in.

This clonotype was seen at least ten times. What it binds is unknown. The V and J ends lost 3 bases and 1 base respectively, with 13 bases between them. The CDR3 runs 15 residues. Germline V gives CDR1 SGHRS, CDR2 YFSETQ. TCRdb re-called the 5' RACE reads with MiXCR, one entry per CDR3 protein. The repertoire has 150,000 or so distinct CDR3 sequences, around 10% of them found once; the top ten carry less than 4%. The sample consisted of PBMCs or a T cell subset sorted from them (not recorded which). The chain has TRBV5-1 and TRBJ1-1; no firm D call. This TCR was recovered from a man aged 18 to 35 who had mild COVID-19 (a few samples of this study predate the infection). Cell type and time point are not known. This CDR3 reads CASSWDPTANTEAFF. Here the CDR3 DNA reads TGCGCCAGCAGCTGGGATCCAACAGCGAACACTGAAGCTTTCTTT. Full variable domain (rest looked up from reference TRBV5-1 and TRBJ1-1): KAGVTQTPRYLIKTRGQQVTLSCSPISGHRSVSWYQQTPGQGLQFLFEYFSETQRNKGNFPGRFSGRQFSNSRSEMNVSTLELGDSALYLCASSWDPTANTEAFFGQGTRLTVV.